The 30 T cell receptor beta chains given below trace back to one sample, sequenced in a study of shared clonotypes between healthy human individuals. Assay used: immunoSEQ multiplex PCR; TCRdb lists only in-frame clones, some missing. The sample includes hundreds of thousands of clones, about 95% of them seen just once. Terminally differentiated effector memory CD45RA+ cells were excluded by CCR7 positive selection of CD45RO-negative cells. The sample consisted of naive CD8+ T cells sorted from blood. All receptors derive from a woman in her twenties or thirties in good health.

The genes are TRBV7-8 and TRBJ2-7, with 11 nucleotides matching TRBD2. V lost 5 bases and J lost 0; bases outside the gene matches: 6. This CDR3 is built from 16 residues. Germline CDR1 reads SGHVS; CDR2 reads FQNEAQ. The CDR3 region has the DNA TGTGCCAGCAGCAAGAGACTAGCGGGGCTCTCCTACGAGCAGTACTTC. This translates into CASSKRLAGLSYEQYF.

The chain couples TRBV27 to TRBJ2-7; 10 bases align to TRBD2. Germline V lookup: CDR1 MNHEY, CDR2 SMNVEV (reference sequence). With 3 bases clipped from V and 1 base from J, the junction kept 3 bases outside the gene matches. This CDR3 is 15 amino acids long. The CDR3 here is CASSFGLAESYEQYF. CDR3 nucleotide sequence: TGTGCCAGCAGTTTCGGACTAGCGGAATCCTACGAGCAGTACTTC.

The chain couples TRBV9 to TRBJ1-2, with 11 positions matching TRBD1. The CDR3 has 16 amino acids. The V segment lost 1 base and the J segment 6 bases; nucleotides outside the gene matches: 8. Germline V gene data show CDR1 as SGDLS and CDR2 as YYNGEE. CDR3 bases: TGTGCCAGCAGCGTACAGGGGACAGGGGGGATGAATGGCTACACCTTC. Its translation is CASSVQGTGGMNGYTF. Together with reference TRBV9 and TRBJ1-2, the CDR3 gives the full variable domain: DSGVTQTPKHLITATGQRVTLRCSPRSGDLSVYWYQQSLDQGLQFLIQYYNGEERAKGNILERFSAQQFPDLHSELNLSSLELGDSALYFCASSVQGTGGMNGYTFGSGTRLTVV.

The V gene is TRBV5-6, the J gene TRBJ2-3, with 9 bases aligning to TRBD2. The CDR3 runs to 16 residues. The V segment lost 0 bases and the J segment 4 bases; nucleotides outside the gene matches: 6. The germline gives CDR1 SGHDT, CDR2 YYEEEE. The CDR3 bases are TGTGCCAGCAGCTTGGCGGGACTAGCCAGGTCAGATACGCAGTATTTT. This translates into CASSLAGLARSDTQYF.

The chain carries TRBV4-1 and TRBJ2-5; TRBD2 agrees at 7 bases. The DNA end favors TRBJ2-7, so the J call may be wrong. CDR3 length: 16 amino acids. Germline V gene sequence: CDR1 MGHRA, CDR2 YSYEKL. CDR3 bases: TGCGCCAGCAGCCAAATGTCACTAGCGCCTTCCTACGAGCAGTACTTC. It specifies CASSQMSLAPSYEQYF.

The chain is built from TRBV27 and TRBJ1-1; D might be TRBD1 (5 bases). This CDR3 has 13 amino acids. Germline V CDR1 and CDR2: MNHEY, SMNVEV (reference sequence). Trimming removed 4 bases from V and 7 bases from J, with 13 bases in between. CDR3 protein: CASSSAGRREAFF. The CDR3 coding sequence is TGTGCCAGCAGTTCCGCGGGACGGCGTGAAGCTTTCTTT.

The J gene is TRBJ1-5, the V gene TRBV28, with 8 bases that match TRBD1. CDR3 length: 15 amino acids. The J segment lost 6 bases and the V segment lost 3 bases, leaving 7 bases of the junction unmatched. Germline values: CDR1 MDHEN, CDR2 SYDVKM. The DNA of the CDR3 is TGTGCCAGCAGTTTTGGGACAGGAATAGGTCAGCCCCAGCATTTT. This encodes CASSFGTGIGQPQHF.

The rearrangement joins TRBV5-1 to TRBJ2-7, with a tentative D call TRBD2 (6 bases). The CDR3 spans 14 residues. The V end was cut by 5 bases, the J end by 0 bases, with 12 bases between. Germline V CDR1 and CDR2: SGHRS, YFSETQ. The CDR3: CASREGGSSYEQYF. The CDR3 DNA reads as TGCGCCAGCAGAGAGGGAGGCAGCTCCTACGAGCAGTACTTC.

The rearrangement links TRBV27 to TRBJ2-5; tentative D call: TRBD1 (6 bases). The CDR3 has 13 amino acids. The germline gives CDR1 MNHEY, CDR2 SMNVEV (reference sequence). The V and J ends lost 7 bases and 2 bases respectively, with 11 bases between them. CDR3 amino acids: CASMDSIQETQYF. Here the CDR3 DNA reads TGTGCCAGCATGGACAGTATACAAGAGACCCAGTACTTC.

The genes are TRBV27 and TRBJ2-5; D is uncertain. With 2 bases removed from V and 1 base from J, the gap between germline ends came to 14 bases. CDR3 length equals 16 residues. Germline lookup yields CDR1 MNHEY and CDR2 SMNVEV (reference sequence). CDR3 DNA sequence: TGTGCCAGCAGTTTAGCCGGACGGCGGACCCAAGAGACCCAGTACTTC. Its translation: CASSLAGRRTQETQYF.

The chain recombines TRBV10-3 with TRBJ2-3, with a possible D match to TRBD2 (6 bases). V lost 8 bases, J lost 5 bases, and 17 bases lay in between. The CDR3 is 14 amino acids. Germline loops: CDR1 ENHRY, CDR2 SYGVKD. CDR3 in DNA: TGTGCCATCGGAGGGACGGATATTCAAGATACGCAGTATTTT. The encoded protein is CAIGGTDIQDTQYF.

This chain uses TRBV2 with TRBJ2-1; TRBD2 matches at 9 bases. The CDR3 is 17 amino acids. The V gene end was trimmed by 6 bases and the J gene end by 5 bases; junction bases not matched to a gene: 14. CDR1 SNHLY and CDR2 FYNNEI come from the germline V gene. CDR3 nucleotide sequence: TGTGCCAGCAGCGGCCCCCCTAGCGGGGTAAACGACAATGAGCAGTTCTTC. As protein: CASSGPPSGVNDNEQFF. Based on the CDR3 plus reference TRBV2 and TRBJ2-1, the full variable domain is EPEVTQTPSHQVTQMGQEVILRCVPISNHLYFYWYRQILGQKVEFLVSFYNNEISEKSEIFDDQFSVERPDGSNFTLKIRSTKLEDSAMYFCASSGPPSGVNDNEQFFGPGTRLTVL.

The chain employs TRBV15 and TRBJ2-5; 7 bases are a match to TRBD2. Germline assignment: CDR1 LNHNV and CDR2 YYDKDF (reference sequence). Trimming cost V 3 bases and J 1 base; bases outside gene matches: 11. The CDR3 runs to 17 residues. The CDR3 DNA reads as TGTGCCACCAGCAGCAAGTTACCCGGGACTATCCAAGAGACCCAGTACTTC. Its protein is CATSSKLPGTIQETQYF. Full variable domain (outside the CDR3, taken from reference TRBV15 and TRBJ2-5): DAMVIQNPRYQVTQFGKPVTLSCSQTLNHNVMYWYQQKSSQAPKLLFHYYDKDFNNEADTPDNFQSRRPNTSFCFLDIRSPGLGDTAMYLCATSSKLPGTIQETQYFGPGTRLLVL.

V usage is TRBV30 and J usage is TRBJ1-6, with a possible D match to TRBD1 (6 bases). CDR1 is GTSNPN, CDR2 SVGIG, per germline (reference sequence). The ends were cut back, 5 bases at V and 9 bases at J, with 17 bases in the middle. CDR3 length: 14 residues. CDR3 sequence: CAWPLGTKTSPLHF. The CDR3 coding sequence is TGTGCCTGGCCCCTCGGGACAAAAACTTCACCCCTCCACTTT.

V and J are TRBV15 and TRBJ2-3, with unresolved D. The germline gives CDR1 LNHNV, CDR2 YYDKDF (reference sequence). V shed 4 bases and J shed 0 bases, with 11 bases lying between them. The CDR3 consists of 15 residues. CDR3 nucleotide sequence: TGTGCCACCAGCACTCAGAGATCTAGCACAGATACGCAGTATTTT. Amino acids: CATSTQRSSTDTQYF.

J is TRBJ1-2 and V is TRBV2; 8 positions agree with TRBD1. V lost 7 bases and J lost 0; bases outside the gene matches: 7. The CDR3 runs 15 residues. Germline assignment: CDR1 SNHLY and CDR2 FYNNEI. CDR3 DNA: TGTGCCAGCATTCTCCGACAGGGGACTAACTATGGCTACACCTTC. Its protein is CASILRQGTNYGYTF. Filled out from reference TRBV2 and TRBJ1-2, the complete variable domain reads EPEVTQTPSHQVTQMGQEVILRCVPISNHLYFYWYRQILGQKVEFLVSFYNNEISEKSEIFDDQFSVERPDGSNFTLKIRSTKLEDSAMYFCASILRQGTNYGYTFGSGTRLTVV.

The chain links TRBV28 to TRBJ2-5; perhaps TRBD2 as D (5 bases). CDR1 and CDR2 from the germline V gene are MDHEN and SYDVKM. V dropped 0 bases and J dropped 5 bases, with 16 bases sitting between them. The CDR3 length is 16 residues. CDR3 DNA: TGTGCCAGCAGTTTATGGGCAGCGGATGTTGAGGAGACCCAGTACTTC. As protein: CASSLWAADVEETQYF.

The J gene is TRBJ2-7, the V gene TRBV4-2; D might be TRBD1 (5 bases). The germline gives CDR1 LGHNA, CDR2 YNFKEQ. V lost 4 bases, J lost 0 bases, and 13 bases lay in between. This CDR3 comprises 15 residues. DNA of the CDR3: TGTGCCAGCAGCCCGACGCCGGACAACTCCTACGAGCAGTACTTC. Its protein is CASSPTPDNSYEQYF.

The chain carries TRBV4-1 and TRBJ1-4; 7 positions agree with TRBD1. This CDR3 is built from 16 residues. The germline V gene encodes CDR1 MGHRA and CDR2 YSYEKL. The V gene end was trimmed by 4 bases and the J gene end by 7 bases; junction bases not matched to a gene: 12. The DNA for the CDR3 is TGCGCCAGCAGCCCCCGGACAGGAAGGCTTTCTGAAAAACTGTTTTTT. It is translated as CASSPRTGRLSEKLFF.

The chain combines TRBV5-4 with TRBJ2-1; D call uncertain. CDR3 size: 11 residues. CDR1 is SGHNT and CDR2 is YYREEE in the germline V gene (reference sequence). The V and J ends lost 4 bases and 8 bases respectively, with 7 bases between them. The CDR3 here is CASSGVDEQFF. In DNA form, the CDR3 reads TGTGCCAGCAGCGGAGTGGATGAGCAGTTCTTC.

V and J are TRBV29-1 and TRBJ2-3; 10 nucleotides agree with TRBD2. CDR3 size: 15 residues. Germline trimming cut 7 bases from V and 1 base from J; bases unmatched to any gene: 8. Germline values: CDR1 SQVTM, CDR2 ANQGSEA. The CDR3 DNA follows: TGCAGCGCCCCGGGGGGGACTAGCGGCACAGATACGCAGTATTTT. Protein product: CSAPGGTSGTDTQYF.

This chain joins TRBV19 and TRBJ1-1; D gene uncertain. Germline CDR1 LNHDA, CDR2 SQIVND (reference sequence). Trimming pared 0 bases from V and 0 bases from J, leaving 8 bases between. This CDR3 is 15 amino acids long. The CDR3 DNA reads TGTGCCAGTAGTATAGAGGGTCCCATGAACACTGAAGCTTTCTTT. It specifies CASSIEGPMNTEAFF.

The gene calls are TRBV27 and TRBJ2-1, with D tentatively TRBD2 (5 bases). CDR1 is MNHEY, CDR2 SMNVEV, per germline (reference sequence). Trimming left V 6 bases short and J 4 bases short, with 16 bases between. This CDR3 is 15 amino acids long. The CDR3 coding sequence is TGTGCCAGCAGACCAAGCGGAACCCTTTACAATGAGCAGTTCTTC. Translating gives CASRPSGTLYNEQFF.

The rearrangement uses TRBV29-1 and TRBJ2-7; 7 bases map to TRBD1. The CDR3 is made up of 12 amino acids. CDR1 is SQVTM and CDR2 is ANQGSEA in the germline V gene. The V gene end was trimmed by 6 bases and the J gene end by 2 bases; junction bases not matched to a gene: 4. The CDR3 coding sequence is TGCAGCGTAACTACAGGGGCCTACGAGCAGTACTTC. Residues: CSVTTGAYEQYF.

V usage is TRBV19 and J usage is TRBJ1-5; the D gene is possibly TRBD1 (5 bases). The length of the CDR3 is 14 residues. Germline CDR1 LNHDA, CDR2 SQIVND (reference sequence). The ends were cut back, 11 bases at V and 0 bases at J, with 14 bases in the middle. CDR3 residues: CAGRGRGSNQPQHF. Here the CDR3 DNA reads TGTGCCGGAAGGGGCAGAGGTAGCAATCAGCCCCAGCATTTT.

The chain recombines TRBV13 with TRBJ2-7; 12 bases align to TRBD2. The CDR3 runs 16 residues. CDR1 is PRHDT, CDR2 FYEKMQ, per germline (reference sequence). After removal of 1 base from V and 3 bases from J, the junction contained 4 bases not matched to a gene. In nucleotides, the CDR3 is TGTGCCAGCAGCTTAGCTCCTAGCGGGAGGGGCTACGAGCAGTACTTC. Amino acid sequence: CASSLAPSGRGYEQYF.

The chain uses TRBV9 and TRBJ2-3; 7 bases match TRBD2. The germline gives CDR1 SGDLS, CDR2 YYNGEE. Unmatched junction bases numbered 2, after V lost 0 bases and J lost 4 bases. The CDR3 loop spans 14 amino acids. The CDR3 loop is CASSVVLAADTQYF. The CDR3 bases are TGTGCCAGCAGCGTAGTCCTAGCGGCAGATACGCAGTATTTT.

The chain is built from TRBV6-5 and TRBJ2-5; D remains unclear. Trimming took off 0 bases at V and 1 base at J, with 9 bases between the two ends. CDR1 is MNHEY, CDR2 SVGAGI, per germline. The CDR3 has 15 amino acids. Here the CDR3 reads CASSYSSWIQETQYF. The CDR3 DNA is TGTGCCAGCAGTTACTCCTCGTGGATCCAAGAGACCCAGTACTTC.

This chain uses TRBV13 with TRBJ2-5; D possibly corresponds to TRBD1 (6 bases). The CDR3 runs to 15 residues. V was pared by 1 base and J by 3 bases, with 12 bases between. Germline V gives CDR1 PRHDT, CDR2 FYEKMQ (reference sequence). The CDR3 region is CASSLARGMEETQYF. Here the CDR3 DNA reads TGTGCCAGCAGCTTAGCGAGGGGGATGGAAGAGACCCAGTACTTC.

This rearrangement joins TRBV6-6 to TRBJ1-1, with a possible D match to TRBD1 (6 bases). Germline lookup yields CDR1 MNHNY and CDR2 SVGAGI (reference sequence). V was cut by 5 bases and J by 4 bases, with 14 bases left in between. This CDR3 has 14 residues. CDR3 coding DNA: TGTGCCAGCAGTAAACGTCAGGGGTCCACTGAAGCTTTCTTT. Translated, it gives CASSKRQGSTEAFF.